This record concerns one T cell receptor (beta chain) sequence. Its antigen is currently unknown. The CDR3 is made up of 14 amino acids. CDR1 and CDR2 from the germline V gene are MNHEY and SVGAGI. The J segment lost 9 bases and the V segment lost 5 bases, leaving 9 bases of the junction unmatched. The run of the v3.0 immunoSEQ assay was at survey level. Profiled with immunoSEQ multiplex PCR; TCRdb holds only in-frame clones, not every one. The data show 25,000 to 40,000 clones, with 97% seen just once and 1.5% to 2% held by the top ten. This sample was included in a study of long-term antiretroviral therapy in people with HIV. Study outcomes and limitations: Older ART regimens may have been in use when blood was drawn between the mid-2000s and the late 2010s. Within the repertoire, clones expanded before ART were dominant at all time points.

The sequencing used unsorted PBMCs, collected 7.6 years after starting antiretroviral therapy. This TCR came from a man aged 25-45 years with HIV. V gene TRBV6-5 combines with J gene TRBJ2-1; TRBD2 matches at 8 bases. The CDR3 sequence is CASSTTSASGEQFF. In DNA form, the CDR3 reads TGTGCCAGCAGTACGACTAGCGCGAGTGGTGAGCAGTTCTTC.